The source of this T cell receptor (beta chain) is a study of post-analysis software for immune sequencing data. Study-wide background: The study covered relapsing-remitting, secondary progressive and progressive-relapsing courses of multiple sclerosis.

Study-wide points: Co-batched samples clustered tightly together by F measure. Controls showed significantly higher normalized Chao1 diversity than did multiple sclerosis patients.

Tagging with unique molecular identifiers was a feature of the TCR beta cDNA libraries. Starting from approximately 1 to 10 million T cells, the study yielded 450,000 to 500,000 cDNA molecules. TCRdb itself ran the PCR reads through MiXCR, one entry per CDR3 protein. The sample shows approximately 660,000 distinct CDR3 sequences, approximately 59% of them seen only once. This clonotype has more than one count but fewer than ten. Its antigen remains unidentified. The sequencing input was blood. The sequence was collected from a girl aged 2 to 10 with multiple sclerosis.

The CDR3 DNA reads TGTGCCACCTCGAAAATCGGTGGCGACGGACCTGAGCAGTACTTC. Translated, it gives CATSKIGGDGPEQYF. The chain recombines TRBV25-1 with TRBJ2-7; no clear D. V lost 10 bases, J lost 7 bases, and 26 bases lay in between. Germline loops: CDR1 MGHDK, CDR2 SYGVNS. The CDR3 is made up of 15 amino acids.